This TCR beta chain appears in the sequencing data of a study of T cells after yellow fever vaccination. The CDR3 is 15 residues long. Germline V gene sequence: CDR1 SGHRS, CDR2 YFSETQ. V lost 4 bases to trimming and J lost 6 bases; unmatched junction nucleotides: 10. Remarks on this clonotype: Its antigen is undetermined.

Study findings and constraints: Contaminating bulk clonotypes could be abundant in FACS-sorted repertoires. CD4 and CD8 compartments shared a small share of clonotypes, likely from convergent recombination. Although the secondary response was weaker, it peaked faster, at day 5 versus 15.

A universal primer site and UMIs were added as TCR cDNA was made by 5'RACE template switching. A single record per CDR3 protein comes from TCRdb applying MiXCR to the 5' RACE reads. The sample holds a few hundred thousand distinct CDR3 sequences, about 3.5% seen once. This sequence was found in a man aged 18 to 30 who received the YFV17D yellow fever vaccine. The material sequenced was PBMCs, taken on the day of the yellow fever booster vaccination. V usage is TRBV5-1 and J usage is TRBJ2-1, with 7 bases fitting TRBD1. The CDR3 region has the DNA TGCGCCAGCAGCAATCTCTCACAGGGGAGCAATGAGCAGTTCTTC. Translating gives CASSNLSQGSNEQFF.